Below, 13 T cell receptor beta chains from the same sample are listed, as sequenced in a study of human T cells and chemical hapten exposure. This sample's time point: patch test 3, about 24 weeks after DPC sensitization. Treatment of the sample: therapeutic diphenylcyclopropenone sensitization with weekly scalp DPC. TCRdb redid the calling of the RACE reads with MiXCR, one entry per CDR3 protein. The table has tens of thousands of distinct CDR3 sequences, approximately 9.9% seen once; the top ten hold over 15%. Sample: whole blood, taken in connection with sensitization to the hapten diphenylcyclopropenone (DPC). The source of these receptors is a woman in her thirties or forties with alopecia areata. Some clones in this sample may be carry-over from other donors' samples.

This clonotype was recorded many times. Here the CDR3 DNA reads TGTGCCAGCAGTGTTAAATCCCCAGAGGGGGCAGATACGCAGTATTTT. Translation: CASSVKSPEGADTQYF. The V gene is TRBV25-1, the J gene TRBJ2-3; D might be TRBD1 (6 bases). This CDR3 has 16 amino acids. Trimming left V 4 bases short and J 4 bases short, with 18 bases between. CDR1 MGHDK and CDR2 SYGVNS come from the germline V gene.

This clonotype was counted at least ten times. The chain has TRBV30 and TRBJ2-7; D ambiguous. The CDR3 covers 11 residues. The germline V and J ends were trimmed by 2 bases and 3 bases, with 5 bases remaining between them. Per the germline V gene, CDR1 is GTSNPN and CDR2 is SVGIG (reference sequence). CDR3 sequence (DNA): TGTGCCTGGAGTAAAAACTACGAGCAGTACTTC. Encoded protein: CAWSKNYEQYF.

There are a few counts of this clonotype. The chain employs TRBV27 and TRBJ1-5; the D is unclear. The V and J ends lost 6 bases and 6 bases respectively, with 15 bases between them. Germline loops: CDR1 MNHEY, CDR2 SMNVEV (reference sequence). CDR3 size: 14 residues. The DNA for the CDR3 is TGTGCCAGCAGCAATCCCGGGTGGGGTCAGCCCCAGCATTTT. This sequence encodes CASSNPGWGQPQHF.

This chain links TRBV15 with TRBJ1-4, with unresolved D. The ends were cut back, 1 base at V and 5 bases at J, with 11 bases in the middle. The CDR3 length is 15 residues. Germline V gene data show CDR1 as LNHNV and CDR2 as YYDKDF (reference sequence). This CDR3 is CATSRVVTANEKLFF. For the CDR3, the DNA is TGTGCCACCAGCAGAGTCGTCACAGCGAATGAAAAACTGTTTTTT.

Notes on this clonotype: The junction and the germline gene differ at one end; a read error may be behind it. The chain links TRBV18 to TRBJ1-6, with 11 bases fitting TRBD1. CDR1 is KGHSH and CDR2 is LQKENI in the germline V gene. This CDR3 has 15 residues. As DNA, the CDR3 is TGTGTCAGCTCACCAGAGGGACAGGGGGTTTCACCCCTCCACTTT. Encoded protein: CVSSPEGQGVSPLHF.

The DNA of the CDR3 is TGTGCCAGCAGCCACGCCTCGGAGGGCATGGGGGGCTACACCTTC. Its protein is CASSHASEGMGGYTF. The genes are TRBV4-2 and TRBJ1-2; D unclear. CDR3 size: 15 residues. V shed 3 bases and J shed 8 bases, with 19 bases lying between them. Germline loops: CDR1 LGHNA, CDR2 YNFKEQ.

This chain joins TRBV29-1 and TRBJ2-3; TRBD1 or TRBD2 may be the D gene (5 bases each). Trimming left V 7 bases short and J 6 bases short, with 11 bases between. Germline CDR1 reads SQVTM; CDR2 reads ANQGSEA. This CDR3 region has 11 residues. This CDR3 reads CSGGSGDTQYF. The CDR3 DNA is TGCAGCGGGGGGTCCGGGGATACGCAGTATTTT.

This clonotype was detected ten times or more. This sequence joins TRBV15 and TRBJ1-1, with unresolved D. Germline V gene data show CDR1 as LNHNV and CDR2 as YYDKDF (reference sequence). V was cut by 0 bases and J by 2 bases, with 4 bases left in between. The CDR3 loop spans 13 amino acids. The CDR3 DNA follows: TGTGCCACCAGCAGAGACCGAAACACTGAAGCTTTCTTT. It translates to CATSRDRNTEAFF. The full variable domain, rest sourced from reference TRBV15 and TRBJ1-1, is DAMVIQNPRYQVTQFGKPVTLSCSQTLNHNVMYWYQQKSSQAPKLLFHYYDKDFNNEADTPDNFQSRRPNTSFCFLDIRSPGLGDTAMYLCATSRDRNTEAFFGQGTRLTVV.

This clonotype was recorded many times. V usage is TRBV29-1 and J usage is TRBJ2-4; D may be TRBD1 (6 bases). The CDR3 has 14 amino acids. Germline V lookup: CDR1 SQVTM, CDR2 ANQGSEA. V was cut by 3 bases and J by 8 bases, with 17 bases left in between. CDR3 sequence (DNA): TGCAGCGTTGAGGAAAATTACAGGGTGGACATTCAGTACTTC. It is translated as CSVEENYRVDIQYF.

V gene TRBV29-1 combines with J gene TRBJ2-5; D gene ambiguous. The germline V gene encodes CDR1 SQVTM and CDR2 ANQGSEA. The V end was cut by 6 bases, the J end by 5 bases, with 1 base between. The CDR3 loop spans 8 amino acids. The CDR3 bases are TGCAGCGTCGAGACCCAGTACTTC. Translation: CSVETQYF.

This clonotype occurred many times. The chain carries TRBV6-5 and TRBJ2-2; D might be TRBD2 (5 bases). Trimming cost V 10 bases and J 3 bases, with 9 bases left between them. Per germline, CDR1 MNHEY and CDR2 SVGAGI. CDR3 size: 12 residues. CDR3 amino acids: CATTRHTGELFF. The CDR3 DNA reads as TGTGCCACCACTAGGCACACCGGGGAGCTGTTTTTT.

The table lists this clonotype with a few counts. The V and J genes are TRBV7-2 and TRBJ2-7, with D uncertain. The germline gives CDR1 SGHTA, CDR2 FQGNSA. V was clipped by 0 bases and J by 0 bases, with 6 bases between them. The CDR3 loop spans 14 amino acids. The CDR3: CASSLASVSYEQYF. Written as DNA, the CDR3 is TGTGCCAGCAGCTTAGCGTCGGTCTCCTACGAGCAGTACTTC.

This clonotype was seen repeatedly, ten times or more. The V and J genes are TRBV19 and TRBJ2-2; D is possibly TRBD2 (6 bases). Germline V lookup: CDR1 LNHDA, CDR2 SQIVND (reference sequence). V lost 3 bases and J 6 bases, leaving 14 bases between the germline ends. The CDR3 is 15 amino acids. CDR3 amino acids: CASSIPAGGAGELFF. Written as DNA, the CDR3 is TGTGCCAGTAGTATTCCGGCCGGCGGGGCCGGGGAGCTGTTTTTT.